This T cell receptor (beta chain) was sequenced for a study of shared clonotypes between healthy human individuals. The CDR3 is 11 residues long. Trimming shortened V by 8 bases and J by 5 bases, and 9 bases separated the two germline ends. In germline, CDR1 is SEHNR, CDR2 FQNEAQ (reference sequence). The method was immunoSEQ multiplex PCR; TCRdb's version includes in-frame clones alone and lacks a portion of them. Among about 2.1 million clones, over 85% were seen once, and the ten largest hold more than 1.5%. CD45RO-negative, CCR7-selected cells formed the naive CD8 fraction, which excluded terminally differentiated effector memory CD45RA+ cells.

The sequencing sample was made of naive CD8+ T cells from PBMCs. V and J are TRBV7-9 and TRBJ1-2; a possible D gene is TRBD1 (5 bases). The sequence came from a young man in good health. Some clones in this sample may be carry-over from other donors' samples. CDR3 in DNA: TGTGCCAGCGACGGGGGTTATGGCTACACCTTC. Translated: CASDGGYGYTF.